A single TCR beta chain is shown here with its context. Its specific antigen is unknown. No per-base quality is available; no much larger clone lies one base away. Samples from volunteer blood donors who had recovered from COVID-19 were contributed by a second Seattle source. The collaborating institutions used their own protocols to collect whole blood in K2EDTA tubes. For TCRbeta analysis, collaborators shipped samples in one of three forms: frozen whole blood, isolated PBMCs, or DNA extracted from either of those sample types. TCRbeta CDR3 regions were amplified from genomic DNA using the immunoSEQ Assay, a bias-controlled multiplex PCR. The source study handled its data this way. The number of nucleated cells in each sample was estimated by amplification of reference gene primers within the assay. To quantify the absolute abundance of each unique TCRbeta CDR3 rearrangement, sequence reads were collapsed and filtered. For each sample, productive Simpson clonality was calculated as the square root of Simpson's diversity index over productive rearrangements. Held by TCRdb, this immuneACCESS table contains in-frame sequences only and omits some clones. Under half of the omission traces to an unresolved V gene where checked; the cause of the rest is unknown. V and J calls and clone size are given by that table; D and trimming were obtained from the DNA. The sample profile shows 250,000 or so clones; about 91% of them were found once. The top ten clones comprise about 4.5% of the sample.

The V end loses 0 bases and the J end loses 2 bases, and a stretch of 5 bases separates them. CDR1 and CDR2 are drawn from the germline V gene: SGHNT, YENEEA. From cysteine to phenylalanine, the CDR3 is 14 amino acids long. Only the CDR3 part of the read is kept: 42 bases, read in frame from the first base. The data were obtained in a study of blood T cell repertoires in COVID-19 (dated by TCRdb to 2018 to 2020). Background on the whole study: Samples covering the acute and convalescent phases of COVID-19 were provided by collaborators in the United States, Italy and Spain. The material from the prospective study consisted of cDNA or gDNA derived from T cells, B-cell-depleted T cells, or PBMCs. Deeply sampled blood TCRbeta repertoires from subjects exposed to, actively infected with, or recovered from COVID-19 were included in the dataset. The repertoires were released in a freely available public database intended as a resource for research on the immune response to SARS-CoV-2. Samples were obtained from the ongoing ImmuneRACE study (first 160 participants) and from approximately 1,200 subjects provided by 6 global collaborators. Sample metadata almost always included a de-identified subject ID, COVID-19 status, age in years and sex. Where available, HLA class I and class II types were obtained from metadata supplied by the sample provider rather than from assay-based typing. Study-level results and caveats: The amount of clinical and demographic metadata varied by source and participant and was provided uncurated.

The TCR comes from a woman aged 40 to 50 who had recovered from COVID-19. The sequenced material came from peripheral blood. The chain couples TRBV11-3 to TRBJ1-5; possibly the D gene is TRBD1, per 5 matching bases. The DNA reads as follows: TGTGCCAGCAGCTTAGAAGGGGGCAATCAGCCCCAGCATTTT. It translates as CASSLEGGNQPQHF. With all but the CDR3 taken from the reference TRBV11-3 and TRBJ1-5 genes, the full variable domain is: EAGVVQSPRYKIIEKKQPVAFWCNPISGHNTLYWYLQNLGQGPELLIRYENEEAVDDSQLPKDRFSAERLKGVDSTLKIQPAELGDSAVYLCASSLEGGNQPQHFGDGTRLSIL.